Each of the 10 T cell receptor beta chains below was sequenced from the same sample in a study of cytomegalovirus exposure and HLA in healthy donors. Clones were sequenced by immunoSEQ multiplex PCR, and TCRdb holds only the in-frame ones, with some missing. This sample has hundreds of thousands of clones, with less than 90% found just once. The material sequenced was PBMCs. The receptors stem from a woman younger than 35 in good health and CMV-seronegative.

J is TRBJ1-2 and V is TRBV15; no reliable D call. V shed 6 bases and J shed 1 base, with 12 bases lying between them. The germline gives CDR1 LNHNV, CDR2 YYDKDF (reference sequence). The CDR3 extends over 14 amino acids. The CDR3 DNA sequence: TGTGCCACCAGTAGGTACGGGAATAACTATGGCTACACCTTC. Amino acid sequence: CATSRYGNNYGYTF.

This clone was counted a single time. This same CDR3 is encoded by further DNA sequences in the sample. The chain couples TRBV11-2 to TRBJ1-3; D call uncertain. CDR1 and CDR2 from the germline V gene are SGHAT and FQNNGV. The CDR3 totals 14 residues. V was shortened by 3 bases and J by 0 bases, with 6 bases between the two germline ends. CDR3 sequence reads: CASSLSDSGNTIYF. The CDR3 DNA follows: TGTGCCAGCAGCTTGTCGGACTCTGGAAACACCATATATTTT.

In this sample, this clone turned up a few times. V and J are TRBV6-5 and TRBJ2-1, with D possibly TRBD2 on 5 matching bases. Germline CDR1 reads MNHEY; CDR2 reads SVGAGI. Trimming left V 6 bases short and J 6 bases short, with 15 bases between. The CDR3 is made up of 14 amino acids. DNA for the CDR3: TGTGCCAGCAGATCAGAGGGCCTTACCAATGAGCAGTTCTTC. Protein product: CASRSEGLTNEQFF.

V usage is TRBV27 and J usage is TRBJ1-1, with TRBD1 as a possible D gene (6 bases). The CDR3 consists of 13 residues. The germline V and J ends were trimmed by 4 bases and 6 bases, with 12 bases remaining between them. The germline CDR1 and CDR2 sequences are MNHEY and SMNVEV (reference sequence). CDR3 protein: CASSYTGWPEAFF. CDR3 coding DNA: TGTGCCAGCAGTTACACAGGGTGGCCTGAAGCTTTCTTT.

V usage is TRBV9 and J usage is TRBJ2-7; 13 bases match TRBD2. The germline CDR1 and CDR2 sequences are SGDLS and YYNGEE. This CDR3 is built from 16 residues. V lost 0 bases to trimming and J lost 4 bases; unmatched junction nucleotides: 4. The CDR3 bases are TGTGCCAGCAGCGTAGGGACTAGCGGGAGTTGGTACGAGCAGTACTTC. Amino acid sequence: CASSVGTSGSWYEQYF.

The J gene is TRBJ1-2, the V gene TRBV18, with 7 bases identical to TRBD1. Germline V lookup: CDR1 KGHSH, CDR2 LQKENI. The V gene end was trimmed by 6 bases and the J gene end by 2 bases; junction bases not matched to a gene: 9. CDR3 length: 15 amino acids. The CDR3 DNA sequence: TGTGCCAGCTCCCTTCAAGGGACAGCGAACTATGGCTACACCTTC. Translated: CASSLQGTANYGYTF.

This clone came up a few times. The chain recombines TRBV18 with TRBJ1-3; D gene unclear. Trimming removed 1 base at V and 0 bases at J, with 7 bases between. The germline CDR1 and CDR2 sequences are KGHSH and LQKENI. This CDR3 comprises 15 residues. CDR3 loop: CASSPRENSGNTIYF. The CDR3 nucleotides are TGTGCCAGCTCACCACGGGAGAACTCTGGAAACACCATATATTTT.

J is TRBJ2-7 and V is TRBV15; D is uncertain. Trimming left V 0 bases short and J 0 bases short, with 9 bases between. Germline CDR1 is LNHNV and CDR2 is YYDKDF (reference sequence). This CDR3 is built from 15 residues. The CDR3 DNA reads TGTGCCACCAGCAGAGAGTTGGACGTCTCCTACGAGCAGTACTTC. Protein sequence: CATSRELDVSYEQYF.

The genes are TRBV5-1 and TRBJ2-1; no reliable D call. This CDR3 comprises 13 residues. V dropped 4 bases and J dropped 2 bases, with 7 bases sitting between them. Germline V gene data show CDR1 as SGHRS and CDR2 as YFSETQ. DNA of the CDR3: TGCGCCAGCAGCCTAGTCACCTACAATGAGCAGTTCTTC. This encodes CASSLVTYNEQFF.

V is TRBV28 and J is TRBJ2-7, with D possibly being TRBD1 (6 bases). The CDR3 has 14 amino acids. Trimming shortened V by 3 bases and J by 0 bases, and 9 bases separated the two germline ends. The germline gives CDR1 MDHEN, CDR2 SYDVKM. CDR3 in DNA: TGTGCCAGCAGTTTCGGGGACACCTCCTACGAGCAGTACTTC. Its protein is CASSFGDTSYEQYF. Together with reference TRBV28 and TRBJ2-7, the CDR3 gives the full variable domain: DVKVTQSSRYLVKRTGEKVFLECVQDMDHENMFWYRQDPGLGLRLIYFSYDVKMKEKGDIPEGYSVSREKKERFSLILESASTNQTSMYLCASSFGDTSYEQYFGPGTRLTVT.